These T cell receptor beta chains were read from a single sample in a study of T-cell reconstitution after alpha-beta-depleted transplantation in children. Each CDR3 protein gets one entry after TCRdb re-called the PCR reads with MiXCR. The sample holds about 610,000 distinct CDR3 sequences, about 10% seen once. The sample consisted of PBMCs from the stem cell graft donor, taken from the stem cell graft. The receptors derive from a human donor who donated a stem cell graft to a child with acute myeloid leukemia. Both conserved end residues are part of each CDR3. The order of the fields is V gene, CDR3 length, J gene, clone size, D gene, CDR3 DNA, CDR3 protein. A D gene is named only where the DNA matches it firmly. A clone size is listed for some rows: how often the clone was seen (once, few, many), or a class if it is expanded.

>TRBV20-1|17|TRBJ2-1|.|TRBD2
TGCAGTGCTAGTGGCTGGGCTAGCGGGGCTGGGGACAATGAGCAGTTCTTC
CSASGWASGAGDNEQFF
>TRBV6-2/TRBV6-3|15|TRBJ2-1|many|.
TGTGCCAGCAGGGACTACTCGGGGATTTACAATGAGCAGTTCTTC
CASRDYSGIYNEQFF
>TRBV6-1|14|TRBJ2-1|many|TRBD2
TGTGCCAGCTTTAAGCGACTAGCGGGCAGTGAGCAGTTCTTC
CASFKRLAGSEQFF
>TRBV4-3|19|TRBJ2-3|.|TRBD2
TGCGCCAGCAGCCTCCGAGCGGGACTAGCGGGAGGGGTCACAGATACGCAGTATTTT
CASSLRAGLAGGVTDTQYF
>TRBV28|15|TRBJ1-2|few|.
TGTGCCAGCAGTTTATCACGGTCAGGGGTTGAAGGCTACACCTTC
CASSLSRSGVEGYTF
>TRBV29-1|13|TRBJ2-2|many|.
TGCAGCGTTGAATGGGACAACACCGGGGAGCTGTTTTTT
CSVEWDNTGELFF
>TRBV24-1|18|TRBJ2-3|few|.
TGTGCCACCAGTGATTTGTCTTTTCCGGGAGATGGCACAGATACGCAGTATTTT
CATSDLSFPGDGTDTQYF
>TRBV20-1|14|TRBJ2-1|.|.
TGCAGTGCTAGAGATCCCCGGGTACGGAATGAGCAGTTCTTC
CSARDPRVRNEQFF
>TRBV20-1|14|TRBJ2-3|.|.
TGCAGTGCGACTGTGTTAGCTAGCACAGATACGCAGTATTTT
CSATVLASTDTQYF
>TRBV20-1|15|TRBJ1-6|.|.
TGCAGTGCTCCCCTGGGGAGGGGAGGTAATTCACCCCTCCACTTT
CSAPLGRGGNSPLHF
>TRBV7-2|13|TRBJ2-2|.|TRBD2
TGTGCCAGCCGACTAGCGGCCACCGGGGAGCTGTTTTTT
CASRLAATGELFF
>TRBV27|13|TRBJ2-7|few|.
TGTGCCAGCAGTTTAATAGATACCTACGAGCAGTACTTC
CASSLIDTYEQYF
>TRBV7-2|14|TRBJ1-2|many|TRBD1
TGTGCCAGCAGCCAGGGACAGCCCTACTATGGCTACACCTTC
CASSQGQPYYGYTF
>TRBV14|12|TRBJ1-1|many|.
TGTGCCAGCAGCCAAACTTTCACTGAAGCTTTCTTT
CASSQTFTEAFF
>TRBV20-1|13|TRBJ1-6|.|TRBD1
TGCAGTGCCCAGGACAGGATGGATTCACCCCTCCACTTT
CSAQDRMDSPLHF
>TRBV14|13|TRBJ1-2|.|.
TGTGCCAGCAGCGAGGGCCGCGGCTATGGCTACACCTTC
CASSEGRGYGYTF
>TRBV3-1|15|TRBJ2-3|once|.
TGTGCCAGCAGCCCCCAAAGGGGGGACACAGATACGCAGTATTTT
CASSPQRGDTDTQYF
>TRBV15|15|TRBJ2-2|many|.
TGTGCCACCAGCCCAGTTTTGAGGAGGACCGGGGAGCTGTTTTTT
CATSPVLRRTGELFF
>TRBV4-3|18|TRBJ2-7|.|.
TGCGCCAGCAGCCAATTCCAGGGGGGGACAGGACGCTCACGGGAGCAGTACTTC
CASSQFQGGTGRSREQYF
>TRBV12-3/TRBV12-4|16|TRBJ2-3|.|.
TGTGCCAGCAGTTTTGGAGGGGGAGGTCCGACAGATACGCAGTATTTT
CASSFGGGGPTDTQYF
>TRBV28|14|TRBJ2-1|few|TRBD1
TGTGCCAGCAGTATAGCCTCCGGGACAGGGGAGCAGTTCTTC
CASSIASGTGEQFF
>TRBV27|15|TRBJ2-4|few|TRBD2
TGTGCCAGCAGTTCAACAGGACTAGCGGGAGACATTCAGTACTTC
CASSSTGLAGDIQYF
>TRBV30|13|TRBJ2-7|few|.
TGTGCCTGGAACCGCGGTTTCTCCTACGAGCAGTACTTC
CAWNRGFSYEQYF
>TRBV5-5|14|TRBJ2-1|many|.
TGTGCCAGCAGCAATCTACAGGGTGGTAATGAGCAGTTCTTC
CASSNLQGGNEQFF
>TRBV5-1|14|TRBJ1-1|.|.
TGCGCCAGCAGCGAGACCGGGACGCACACTGAAGCTTTCTTT
CASSETGTHTEAFF
>TRBV7-2|16|TRBJ1-1|.|TRBD1
TGTGCCAGCAGCTTAGCCCCGACAGGGTCGAACACTGAAGCTTTCTTT
CASSLAPTGSNTEAFF
>TRBV20-1|14|TRBJ2-1|.|.
TGCAGTGCTAGTGCACTAGCAAACTACAATGAGCAGTTCTTC
CSASALANYNEQFF
>TRBV27|15|TRBJ2-7|.|.
TGTGCCAGCAGCTATTCGGCGGGTCTAACCTACGAGCAGTACTTC
CASSYSAGLTYEQYF
>TRBV6-6|13|TRBJ2-5|many|.
TGTGCCAGCAGTACCCAGGGACAAGAGACCCAGTACTTC
CASSTQGQETQYF
>TRBV20-1|14|TRBJ2-5|.|.
TGCAGTGCCTCGCAGCGTAGGGGCCAAGAGACCCAGTACTTC
CSASQRRGQETQYF
>TRBV4-3|16|TRBJ2-7|few|.
TGCGCCAGCAGCCGAAACCGGGACATCCTCTCCTACGAGCAGTACTTC
CASSRNRDILSYEQYF
>TRBV20-1|15|TRBJ2-7|many|TRBD2
TGCAGTGCTAGAGCCCTAGCGGGAGGGGGGTACGAGCAGTACTTC
CSARALAGGGYEQYF
>TRBV2|15|TRBJ2-3|many|TRBD2
TGTGCCAGCAGTGTTGGGACTAGCGGCACAGATACGCAGTATTTT
CASSVGTSGTDTQYF
>TRBV6-5|15|TRBJ2-7|many|TRBD1
TGTGCCAGCAGTTACTCGTGGACAGGGGCCTACGAGCAGTACTTC
CASSYSWTGAYEQYF
>TRBV6-5|14|TRBJ1-1|many|.
TGTGCCAGCAGTCACTCCGGACGGTACACTGAAGCTTTCTTT
CASSHSGRYTEAFF
>TRBV20-1|16|TRBJ2-5|few|.
TGCAGTGCTATATTACCCCCTAGCGAGAAGCCAGAGACCCAGTACTTC
CSAILPPSEKPETQYF
>TRBV30|15|TRBJ2-1|many|.
TGTGCCTGGAGTGTAAAGGGCTGGTCCTACAATGAGCAGTTCTTC
CAWSVKGWSYNEQFF
>TRBV27|14|TRBJ1-1|.|.
TGTGCCAGCAGTTTATCCAGGACAGCTCCAGAAGCTTTCTTT
CASSLSRTAPEAFF
>TRBV20-1|13|TRBJ2-2|.|.
TGCAGTGCTAGGACTCGAGGATCCGGGGAGCTGTTTTTT
CSARTRGSGELFF
>TRBV7-8|16|TRBJ2-3|.|TRBD2
TGTGCCAGCAGCCCTGATTCTAAGCGGGGAGCAGATACGCAGTATTTT
CASSPDSKRGADTQYF
>TRBV20-1|14|TRBJ2-3|.|.
TGCAGTGCTAAAACTAGCCGAGCCACAGATACGCAGTATTTT
CSAKTSRATDTQYF
>TRBV5-1|16|TRBJ2-3|few|.
TGCGCCAGCAGCGCGGACGCCCCCCGAAACACAGATACGCAGTATTTT
CASSADAPRNTDTQYF
>TRBV20-1|17|TRBJ2-1|.|TRBD2
TGCAGTGCTAGGTCCGTAGCGGGAGGGAACGTTGGCAATGAGCAGTTCTTC
CSARSVAGGNVGNEQFF
>TRBV11-2|12|TRBJ2-7|.|.
TGTGCCAGCAGCTTATTACAGGGAGGGCAGTACTTC
CASSLLQGGQYF
>TRBV5-6|15|TRBJ2-3|few|TRBD2
TGTGCCAGCAGCTTTATGGCGGGAGCACAAGATACGCAGTATTTT
CASSFMAGAQDTQYF
>TRBV5-1|16|TRBJ2-6|.|.
TGCGCCAGCAGCTTGGTAGCTAGCTCTGGGGCCAACGTCCTGACTTTC
CASSLVASSGANVLTF